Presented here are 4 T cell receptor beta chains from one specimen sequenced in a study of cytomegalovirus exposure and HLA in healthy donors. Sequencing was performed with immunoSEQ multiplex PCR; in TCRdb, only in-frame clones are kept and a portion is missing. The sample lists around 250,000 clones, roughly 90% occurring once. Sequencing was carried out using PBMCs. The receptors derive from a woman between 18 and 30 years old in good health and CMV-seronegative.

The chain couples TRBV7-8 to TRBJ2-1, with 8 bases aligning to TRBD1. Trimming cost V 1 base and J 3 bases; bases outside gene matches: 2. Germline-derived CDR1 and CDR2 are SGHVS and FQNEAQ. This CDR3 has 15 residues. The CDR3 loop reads CASSLGGTGYNEQFF. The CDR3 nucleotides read TGTGCCAGCAGCTTAGGGGGGACAGGCTACAATGAGCAGTTCTTC.

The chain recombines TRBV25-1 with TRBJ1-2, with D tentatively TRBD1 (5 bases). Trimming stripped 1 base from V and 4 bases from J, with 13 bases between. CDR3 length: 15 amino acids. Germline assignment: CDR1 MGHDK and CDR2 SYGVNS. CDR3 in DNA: TGTGCCAGCAGTGAATTAGGCAGCGGGGGCTATGGCTACACCTTC. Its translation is CASSELGSGGYGYTF.

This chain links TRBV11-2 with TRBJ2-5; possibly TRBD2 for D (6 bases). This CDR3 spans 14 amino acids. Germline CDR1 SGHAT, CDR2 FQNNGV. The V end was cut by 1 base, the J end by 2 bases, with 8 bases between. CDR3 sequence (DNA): TGTGCCAGCAGCTTAGGGACTATTCAAGAGACCCAGTACTTC. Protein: CASSLGTIQETQYF.

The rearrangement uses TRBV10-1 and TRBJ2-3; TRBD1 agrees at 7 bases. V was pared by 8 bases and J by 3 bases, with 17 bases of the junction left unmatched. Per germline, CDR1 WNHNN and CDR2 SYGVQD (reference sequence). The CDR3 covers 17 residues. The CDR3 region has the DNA TGCGCCAGCGTGGCAACCCACGACAGGGATTGTACAGATACGCAGTATTTT. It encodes CASVATHDRDCTDTQYF.